This T cell receptor (beta chain) comes out of a study of Ad26.COV2.S vaccination and SARS-CoV-2 variants. At the level of the study: Donor participated within the Ad26.COV2.S arm of the COV1001 trial. Study-level results: Among vaccine recipients, spike-specific TCR breadth exceeded that of placebo recipients. Possibly, TCR breadth and depth analyses underestimated total T cell responses.

Assay: immunoSEQ multiplex PCR; the TCRdb copy retains only in-frame clones and omits some. The sample includes about 350,000 clones, around nine tenths of them seen just once. Germline V gene lookup returns CDR1 LGHDT and CDR2 YNNKEL (reference sequence). Between the trimmed V and J ends, which lost 5 bases and 2 bases, there was a span of 13 bases. This CDR3 comprises 15 residues. Sample treatment: 15 to 20 received Ad26.COV2.S at low or high dose, single or two shots; five or six received placebo; per-sample allocation not given. On day 63 after the first injection, vaccine and placebo recipients gave samples. SARS-CoV-2 spike from the Wuhan strain was encoded by the vaccine, an Ad26 vector. For this clone: As yet, its antigen is unknown.

This receptor was obtained from a person between 18 and 59 years old who received the Ad26.COV2.S COVID-19 vaccine or a placebo. The chain links TRBV3-1 (or the pseudogene TRBV3-2) to TRBJ1-3; D not resolved. The source was peripheral blood, collected in a trial of Ad26.COV2.S vaccine versus placebo. CDR3 loop: CASSSPLYPGNTIYF. DNA of the CDR3: TGTGCCAGCAGCTCCCCGTTATATCCTGGAAACACCATATATTTT.